The 28 T cell receptor beta chains below all came from one sample that was sequenced in a study of T cell repertoires in cytomegalovirus infection. TCRdb re-called the reads with MiXCR, one entry per CDR3 protein. This table has a few hundred thousand distinct CDR3 sequences, 17% appearing once. Sequenced: CD8+ T cells from PBMCs. Receptor source: a human donor in good health (CMV status not recorded). Some clones in this sample may be carry-over from other donors' samples.

The chain links TRBV27 to TRBJ1-1; perhaps TRBD1 as D (5 bases). Per germline, CDR1 MNHEY and CDR2 SMNVEV (reference sequence). Trimming pared 7 bases from V and 0 bases from J, leaving 15 bases between. This CDR3 has 15 residues. CDR3 region: CASTPWGGMNTEAFF. The CDR3 nucleotides read TGTGCCAGCACCCCTTGGGGGGGAATGAACACTGAAGCTTTCTTT.

The V gene is TRBV7-9, the J gene TRBJ2-5; a possible D gene is TRBD1 (5 bases). The germline gives CDR1 SEHNR, CDR2 FQNEAQ (reference sequence). This CDR3 spans 14 amino acids. The ends were cut back, 6 bases at V and 0 bases at J, with 11 bases in the middle. The CDR3 DNA reads as TGTGCCAGCAGTCAAGCAGGGAACCAAGAGACCCAGTACTTC. Translated: CASSQAGNQETQYF.

The V call is TRBV29-1, the J call TRBJ2-7; no clear D. Trimming left V 0 bases short and J 6 bases short, with 18 bases between. The CDR3 is 15 residues long. The germline CDR1 and CDR2 sequences are SQVTM and ANQGSEA. CDR3 sequence: CSVEDPSVRPFEQYF. The CDR3 DNA reads as TGCAGCGTTGAAGATCCCAGTGTCAGGCCATTCGAGCAGTACTTC.

This clonotype was picked up many times. V and J are TRBV10-3 and TRBJ2-7, with D unclear. The germline CDR1 and CDR2 sequences are ENHRY and SYGVKD. The V gene lost 0 bases and the J gene lost 0 bases, with 12 bases spanning the gap. The CDR3 contains 16 residues. CDR3 region: CAISESLEVGSYEQYF. DNA of the CDR3: TGTGCCATCAGTGAGTCCCTAGAAGTGGGCTCCTACGAGCAGTACTTC.

The chain couples TRBV16 to TRBJ1-5; D uncertain. Germline CDR1 and CDR2: KGHSY and FQNENV. V was trimmed by 1 base and J by 5 bases, leaving 12 bases between them. CDR3 length: 15 residues. CDR3 DNA sequence: TGTGCCAGCAGCCAATTTGTGAACCGGGATCAGCCCCAGCATTTT. Protein: CASSQFVNRDQPQHF.

This clonotype has just a few counts. This rearrangement joins TRBV20-1 to TRBJ2-7; 10 nucleotides match TRBD2. The CDR3 sequence is 15 residues long. With 3 bases clipped from V and 0 bases from J, the junction kept 5 bases outside the gene matches. Germline V lookup: CDR1 DFQATT, CDR2 SNEGSKA (reference sequence). Here the CDR3 reads CSASILAGASYEQYF. Written as DNA, the CDR3 is TGCAGTGCTAGTATCCTAGCGGGGGCCTCCTACGAGCAGTACTTC.

This clonotype was observed a handful of times. The chain links TRBV20-1 to TRBJ2-2, with D possibly being TRBD1 or TRBD2 (6 bases each). The CDR3 is made up of 15 amino acids. CDR1 and CDR2 (germline): DFQATT, SNEGSKA (reference sequence). Trimming left V 3 bases short and J 1 base short, with 12 bases between. The CDR3 DNA reads as TGCAGTGCTAGGTCCGGGGGCGGGAACACCGGGGAGCTGTTTTTT. This codes for CSARSGGGNTGELFF.

In its sample, this clonotype was seen a few times. This chain links TRBV19 with TRBJ1-5, with 8 bases identical to TRBD1. The CDR3 is made up of 16 amino acids. The ends lost 0 bases at V and 5 bases at J; junction bases unmatched: 6. Germline V gene sequence: CDR1 LNHDA, CDR2 SQIVND (reference sequence). CDR3 amino acids: CASSIDDGTGHQPQHF. CDR3 bases: TGTGCCAGTAGTATAGATGACGGGACAGGCCATCAGCCCCAGCATTTT.

For the CDR3, the DNA is TGTGCCAGCAGACCACCCCGGACAGCGAGCAGATATGGCTACACCTTC. It is translated as CASRPPRTASRYGYTF. The chain recombines TRBV28 with TRBJ1-2, with D possibly TRBD1 on 6 matching bases. This CDR3 is 16 amino acids long. Germline V gene data show CDR1 as MDHEN and CDR2 as SYDVKM. Between the trimmed V and J ends, which lost 6 bases and 5 bases, there was a span of 22 bases.

In its sample, this clonotype was seen a few times. V and J are TRBV19 and TRBJ2-7; D is perhaps TRBD2 (5 bases). Germline V lookup: CDR1 LNHDA, CDR2 SQIVND (reference sequence). The germline V and J ends were trimmed by 5 bases and 2 bases, with 10 bases remaining between them. The CDR3 covers 13 residues. CDR3 loop: CASSPRVAYEQYF. The CDR3 DNA reads TGTGCCAGTAGTCCGAGGGTCGCCTACGAGCAGTACTTC.

This clonotype was counted at least ten times. This chain connects TRBV7-9 to TRBJ2-6; D unclear. V was pared by 1 base and J by 2 bases, with 3 bases between. The germline gives CDR1 SEHNR, CDR2 FQNEAQ (reference sequence). The CDR3 is made up of 14 amino acids. The CDR3 loop reads CASSLDPGANVLTF. The CDR3 DNA reads TGTGCCAGCAGCTTAGACCCTGGGGCCAACGTCCTGACTTTC.

This clonotype was seen only once. This sequence joins TRBV11-2 and TRBJ1-5; D is perhaps TRBD1 (6 bases). The germline V gene has CDR1 SGHAT and CDR2 FQNNGV. V lost 1 base, J lost 6 bases, and 13 bases lay in between. This CDR3 is built from 15 residues. CDR3 sequence reads: CASSLGGGLLQPQHF. In DNA, the CDR3 is TGTGCCAGCAGCTTAGGGGGGGGGCTGCTTCAGCCCCAGCATTTT.

This clonotype was seen at least ten times. The V gene is TRBV7-2, the J gene TRBJ2-1; a weak D match, TRBD2 (6 bases). The ends were cut back, 5 bases at V and 7 bases at J, with 21 bases in the middle. Per germline, CDR1 SGHTA and CDR2 FQGNSA. This CDR3 is 16 amino acids long. The CDR3 loop reads CASSPLRDSPRNEQFF. The DNA of the CDR3 is TGTGCCAGCAGCCCCCTCCGGGACTCCCCTCGTAATGAGCAGTTCTTC. Full variable domain (outside the CDR3, taken from reference TRBV7-2 and TRBJ2-1): GAGVSQSPSNKVTEKGKDVELRCDPISGHTALYWYRQSLGQGLEFLIYFQGNSAPDKSGLPSDRFSAERTGGSVSTLTIQRTQQEDSAVYLCASSPLRDSPRNEQFFGPGTRLTVL.

The count of this clonotype is one. The chain joins TRBV6-1 to TRBJ2-6, with D possibly TRBD1 on 5 matching bases. Between the trimmed V and J ends, which lost 2 bases and 0 bases, there was a span of 17 bases. CDR1 is MNHNS and CDR2 is SASEGT in the germline V gene. The CDR3 totals 19 residues. The chain's CDR3 is CASSENPHRTSSGANVLTF. CDR3 DNA: TGTGCCAGCAGTGAAAACCCCCACAGGACAAGCTCTGGGGCCAACGTCCTGACTTTC.

The sample holds a few counts of this clonotype. The CDR3 here is CSAQQTWEQYF. The CDR3 DNA reads TGCAGTGCCCAGCAGACGTGGGAGCAGTACTTC. The V call is TRBV20-1, the J call TRBJ2-7; D gene unclear. CDR1 DFQATT and CDR2 SNEGSKA come from the germline V gene (reference sequence). The ends were cut back, 6 bases at V and 7 bases at J, with 13 bases in the middle. The CDR3 consists of 11 residues.

This clonotype has just a few counts. The rearrangement uses TRBV3-1 and TRBJ1-2; 9 nucleotides match TRBD1. The V and J ends lost 5 bases and 10 bases, in that order; junction bases with no gene match: 8. Germline assignment: CDR1 LGHDT and CDR2 YNNKEL (reference sequence). The CDR3 covers 13 residues. This chain's CDR3 is CASSSGTGFPYTF. In DNA form, the CDR3 reads TGTGCCAGCAGCTCCGGGACAGGGTTTCCCTACACCTTC.

This clonotype was counted between two and nine times. The chain joins TRBV19 to TRBJ2-6; perhaps TRBD1 as D (6 bases). Per germline, CDR1 LNHDA and CDR2 SQIVND (reference sequence). CDR3 length: 16 residues. The germline V and J ends were trimmed by 0 bases and 2 bases, with 8 bases remaining between them. The DNA of the CDR3 is TGTGCCAGTAGTATAGACACAGGGACTGGGGCCAACGTCCTGACTTTC. Its translation: CASSIDTGTGANVLTF.

This clonotype was seen repeatedly, ten times or more. The genes are TRBV6-5 and TRBJ1-4; TRBD1 is a possible D gene (5 bases). Between the trimmed V and J ends, which lost 0 bases and 7 bases, there was a span of 12 bases. CDR1 is MNHEY and CDR2 is SVGAGI in the germline V gene. The CDR3 spans 15 residues. CDR3 sequence reads: CASSYSRGASEKLFF. CDR3 DNA: TGTGCCAGCAGTTACTCGCGGGGCGCGAGTGAAAAACTGTTTTTT.

In this sample, this clonotype turned up a few times. J is TRBJ2-3 and V is TRBV6-5, with 9 bases lining up with TRBD2. Trimming removed 4 bases from V and 4 bases from J; junction bases left unmatched: 21. Germline V gene lookup returns CDR1 MNHEY and CDR2 SVGAGI. The CDR3 spans 20 residues. The CDR3 DNA reads as TGTGCCAGCAGTTCCCCCTCTAAGAGCGGGGGGCTAGCAGTTGCAGATACGCAGTATTTT. Amino acids: CASSSPSKSGGLAVADTQYF.

In this sample, this clonotype turned up a few times. The V and J genes are TRBV4-1 and TRBJ2-2; 8 bases line up with TRBD1. CDR3 length: 14 residues. Per germline, CDR1 MGHRA and CDR2 YSYEKL. V trimming: 4 bases; J trimming: 7 bases; junction bases outside the gene matches: 5. The DNA of the CDR3 is TGCGCCAGCAGCCCGAGACAGGGGAACGGGGAGCTGTTTTTT. Protein product: CASSPRQGNGELFF.

This clonotype was picked up many times. The chain is built from TRBV7-2 and TRBJ2-2; 13 nucleotides line up with TRBD2. The CDR3 has 15 amino acids. Germline lookup yields CDR1 SGHTA and CDR2 FQGNSA. With V trimmed by 5 bases and J by 5 bases, 2 bases remained unmatched. This CDR3 reads CASSQGLAGTGELFF. DNA of the CDR3: TGTGCCAGCAGCCAGGGACTAGCGGGGACCGGGGAGCTGTTTTTT.

This chain connects TRBV6-6 to TRBJ2-1; unclear D gene. Germline-derived CDR1 and CDR2 are MNHNY and SVGAGI (reference sequence). The CDR3 is made up of 13 amino acids. The V gene lost 2 bases and the J gene lost 5 bases, with 7 bases spanning the gap. CDR3 region: CASSYVGDNEQFF. CDR3 DNA sequence: TGTGCCAGCAGTTACGTTGGGGACAATGAGCAGTTCTTC.

This clonotype came up a few times. This chain joins TRBV12-3 or TRBV12-4 and TRBJ2-3; D is possibly TRBD2 (6 bases). V shed 5 bases and J shed 2 bases, with 20 bases lying between them. The CDR3 consists of 17 residues. The DNA for the CDR3 is TGTGCCAGCAGTCAGTCCACCCATCGGGGGACCACAGATACGCAGTATTTT. Encoded protein: CASSQSTHRGTTDTQYF.

There are a few counts of this clonotype. The V call is TRBV14, the J call TRBJ1-2, with no clear D. The CDR3 covers 16 residues. V was trimmed by 0 bases and J by 4 bases, leaving 15 bases between them. CDR1 is SGHDN and CDR2 is FVKESK in the germline V gene. The CDR3 protein is CASSQDSLIGIYGYTF. In DNA form, the CDR3 reads TGTGCCAGCAGCCAAGATTCTTTAATCGGGATCTATGGCTACACCTTC.

This clonotype was counted only a few times. V usage is TRBV5-1 and J usage is TRBJ2-7; 10 bases line up with TRBD1. CDR1 and CDR2 (germline): SGHRS, YFSETQ. This CDR3 is 15 amino acids long. Unmatched junction bases numbered 8, after V lost 4 bases and J lost 4 bases. CDR3 nucleotide sequence: TGCGCCAGCAGCGCCCCGGGACAGGGGAGATACGAGCAGTACTTC. Protein sequence: CASSAPGQGRYEQYF.

The rearrangement links TRBV19 to TRBJ2-7; D tentatively fits TRBD1 or TRBD2 (5 bases each). Germline V CDR1 and CDR2: LNHDA, SQIVND (reference sequence). V dropped 2 bases and J dropped 3 bases, with 14 bases sitting between them. There are 15 residues in the CDR3. CDR3 protein: CASSITWDGRYEQYF. CDR3 coding DNA: TGTGCCAGTAGTATAACTTGGGACGGACGCTACGAGCAGTACTTC.

Many counts were recorded for this clonotype. The chain is built from TRBV12-3 or TRBV12-4 and TRBJ2-1, with D uncertain. Between the trimmed V and J ends, which lost 3 bases and 7 bases, there was a span of 13 bases. CDR3 length: 14 residues. The CDR3 DNA reads as TGTGCCAGCAGTTTCGCGTTGGTTGGGAATGAGCAGTTCTTC. It is translated as CASSFALVGNEQFF.

This clonotype occurred many times. V and J are TRBV7-8 and TRBJ2-2; 10 nucleotides align to TRBD1. CDR3 length: 16 amino acids. Trimming cost V 4 bases and J 3 bases; bases outside gene matches: 5. The germline gives CDR1 SGHVS, CDR2 FQNEAQ. As DNA, the CDR3 is TGTGCCAGCAGCTCCCGCGGGACAGGGGACACCGGGGAGCTGTTTTTT. Its protein is CASSSRGTGDTGELFF.